A single sample gave rise to the 6 T cell receptor beta chains below, sequenced in a study of blood T cell repertoires in COVID-19. TCRdb's table, derived via immunoSEQ multiplex PCR, lists solely in-frame clones and lacks some. The table shows over 300,000 clones, with nearly 90% occurring only once. Material for sequencing was peripheral blood. All receptors derive from a young man with active or convalescent COVID-19.

The CDR3, as DNA: TGTGCCAGCAGTTACAGCCGGGACAGGGGTAACTATGGCTACACCTTC. This translates into CASSYSRDRGNYGYTF. The chain uses TRBV6-5 and TRBJ1-2; 10 nucleotides align to TRBD1. Trimming removed 2 bases from V and 1 base from J; junction bases left unmatched: 4. This CDR3 has 16 amino acids. Germline-derived CDR1 and CDR2 are MNHEY and SVGAGI.

The CDR3 sequence: CASSELDRGRTGELFF. DNA for the CDR3: TGTGCCAGCAGCGAACTGGACAGGGGGCGCACCGGGGAGCTGTTTTTT. V gene TRBV11-3 combines with J gene TRBJ2-2, with 11 bases lining up with TRBD1. With V trimmed by 5 bases and J by 4 bases, 6 bases remained unmatched. Germline V gene data show CDR1 as SGHNT and CDR2 as YENEEA. The CDR3 is 16 amino acids.

The chain couples TRBV5-6 to TRBJ2-5; 8 bases fit TRBD1. With 1 base clipped from V and 5 bases from J, the junction kept 10 bases outside the gene matches. The CDR3 consists of 16 residues. Germline-derived CDR1 and CDR2 are SGHDT and YYEEEE. The CDR3 nucleotides are TGTGCCAGCAGCTTGCGGGGCAGGGGGCGAGGTGAGACCCAGTACTTC. Its protein is CASSLRGRGRGETQYF.

This clone has a single count. The chain is built from TRBV28 and TRBJ2-4; 11 bases line up with TRBD1. This CDR3 spans 23 amino acids. V dropped 6 bases and J dropped 5; count of bases not matched to a gene: 30. Germline assignment: CDR1 MDHEN and CDR2 SYDVKM. The CDR3 loop is CASRGPGQGEVWDSSHTQNIQYF. The CDR3 DNA follows: TGTGCCAGCAGGGGCCCGGGACAGGGGGAAGTGTGGGACTCCTCACACACACAAAACATTCAGTACTTC.

This rearrangement joins TRBV9 to TRBJ1-2; D not resolved. Germline CDR1 and CDR2: SGDLS and YYNGEE. The V gene lost 0 bases and the J gene lost 7 bases, with 10 bases spanning the gap. The CDR3 has 13 amino acids. The CDR3 is CASSVDPGIGYTF. Here the CDR3 DNA reads TGTGCCAGCAGCGTAGATCCGGGGATTGGCTACACCTTC.

This clone was observed once. CDR3 DNA: TGTGCCAGCAGCTTAGGTAGGGAGCGGACCTCCTACAATGAGCAGTTCTTC. Amino acid sequence: CASSLGRERTSYNEQFF. This rearrangement joins TRBV7-8 to TRBJ2-1; possibly TRBD2 for D (5 bases). The CDR3 covers 17 residues. Germline values: CDR1 SGHVS, CDR2 FQNEAQ. The V end was cut by 1 base, the J end by 0 bases, with 13 bases between.